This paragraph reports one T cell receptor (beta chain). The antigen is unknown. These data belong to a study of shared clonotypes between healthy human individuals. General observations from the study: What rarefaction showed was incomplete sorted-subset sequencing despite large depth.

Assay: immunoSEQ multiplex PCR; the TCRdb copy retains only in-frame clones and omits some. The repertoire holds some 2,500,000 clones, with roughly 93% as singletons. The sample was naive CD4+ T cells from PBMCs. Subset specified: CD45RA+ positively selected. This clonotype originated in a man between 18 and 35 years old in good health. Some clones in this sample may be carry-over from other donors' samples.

The CDR3 DNA reads TGTGCCAGCAGCTCTGCTTGGCGGGAGCGGAAAGAGGTCTACAATGAGCAGTTCTTC. This codes for CASSSAWRERKEVYNEQFF. The V and J genes are TRBV11-2 and TRBJ2-1, with 7 bases identical to TRBD2. The V gene end was trimmed by 4 bases and the J gene end by 3 bases; junction bases not matched to a gene: 18. Germline CDR1 reads SGHAT; CDR2 reads FQNNGV. This CDR3 region has 19 residues.